This T cell receptor beta chain appears in the sequencing data of a study of hypomethylating agent response in myelodysplastic syndrome. Sequencing used immunoSEQ multiplex PCR; TCRdb keeps in-frame clones, though not all of them. The sample has about 1,600 clones; approximately 83% are singletons. Looked up from germline, CDR1 is SGHRS and CDR2 is YFSETQ. This CDR3 has 14 residues. Trimming at V came to 4 bases and at J to 3 bases, leaving 5 bases not matched to a gene. The sample was bone marrow, taken before or after starting hypomethylating agent treatment for myelodysplastic syndrome (not recorded which). This clonotype was obtained from a human donor with myelodysplastic syndrome. V usage is TRBV5-1 and J usage is TRBJ2-5, with 8 bases lining up with TRBD1. For the CDR3, the DNA is TGCGCCAGCAGCATTGGACAGGGAAAAGAGACCCAGTACTTC. Protein sequence: CASSIGQGKETQYF.